Listed below are T cell receptor beta chains from one sample, sequenced in a study of Graves' ophthalmopathy and Graves' hyperthyroidism. TCRdb fed the multiplex PCR reads into MiXCR, producing one record per CDR3 protein. The profile covers around 470,000 distinct CDR3 sequences, with about an eighth appearing a single time and 9.8% taken by the ten largest. The sample comprised blood. All receptors derive from a woman in her thirties with Graves' ophthalmopathy. Each CDR3 is given with its conserved first and last residue. Fields, in order: J gene, clone size, V gene, D gene, CDR3 DNA, CDR3 protein. The D gene is left open where the match is weak. Some rows have no size entry. The others give once, few or many, or a class for an expanded clone.

J: TRBJ1-1; size: many; V: TRBV12-3/TRBV12-4; D: TRBD1; DNA: TGTGCCAGCAGCTCCGGGACAGGGGCTTATTGCTTCTTT; CDR3: CASSSGTGAYCFF
J: TRBJ2-7; size: many; V: TRBV6-2/TRBV6-3; D: -; DNA: TGTGCCAGCAGTTTGACAGGAGGCTCCCACTCCTACGAGCAGTACTTC; CDR3: CASSLTGGSHSYEQYF
J: TRBJ2-2; size: many; V: TRBV6-5; D: TRBD2; DNA: TGTGCCAGCAGTTACCCGAAGGGAGGGAGTACGTCCGGGGAGCTGTTTTTT; CDR3: CASSYPKGGSTSGELFF
J: TRBJ1-1; size: -; V: TRBV6-1; D: TRBD1; DNA: TGTGCCAGCAGTGGGACAGGGAACACTGAATCTTTCTTT; CDR3: CASSGTGNTESFF
J: TRBJ2-7; size: many; V: TRBV6-1; D: -; DNA: TGTGCCAGCAGTCCGACAGTGCCGGCCTACGAGCAGTACTTC; CDR3: CASSPTVPAYEQYF
J: TRBJ2-7; size: -; V: TRBV20-1; D: -; DNA: TGCAGTGCTAGTCCCCACTTTACTGGGTACTACGATCAGTACTTC; CDR3: CSASPHFTGYYDQYF
J: TRBJ2-5; size: many; V: TRBV27; D: TRBD2; DNA: TGTGCCAGCAGTCCCGGACTAGTTGTAGAGACCCAGTACTTC; CDR3: CASSPGLVVETQYF
J: TRBJ2-2; size: many; V: TRBV28; D: TRBD2; DNA: TGTGCCAGCAGCCCTCTGGCTAGCGGGAGTCTTGCCGGGGAGCTGTTTTTT; CDR3: CASSPLASGSLAGELFF
J: TRBJ1-1; size: many; V: TRBV28; D: -; DNA: TGTGCCAGCAGTGCCACAGGGCGCAGGGATACTGAAGCTTTCTTT; CDR3: CASSATGRRDTEAFF
J: TRBJ1-5; size: -; V: TRBV6-1; D: -; DNA: TGTGCCAGCAACTGGAGGGGGGTAAGCAATCAGCCCCAGCATTTT; CDR3: CASNWRGVSNQPQHF
J: TRBJ2-2; size: many; V: TRBV7-2; D: TRBD2; DNA: TGTGCCAGCAGCCCGTTGGGAGGGGTGACCGGGGAGCTGTTTTTT; CDR3: CASSPLGGVTGELFF
J: TRBJ1-6; size: many; V: TRBV20-1; D: -; DNA: TGCAGTGCTAGCAAGGGTTCGGGGATTAATAATTCACCCCTCCACTTT; CDR3: CSASKGSGINNSPLHF
J: TRBJ2-7; size: many; V: TRBV6-2/TRBV6-3; D: -; DNA: TGTGCCAGCAGTTTGTCACCTCCAGCCTGCCTGGGACACCATGAGCAGTACTTC; CDR3: CASSLSPPACLGHHEQYF
J: TRBJ2-7; size: many; V: TRBV6-5; D: -; DNA: TGTGCCAGCAGTTACACGGCAGGGGAGCACGAGCAGTACTTC; CDR3: CASSYTAGEHEQYF
J: TRBJ1-2; size: many; V: TRBV4-1; D: TRBD1; DNA: TGCGCCAGCAGCCAAGATTTTTGGGGACAGAACTATGGCTACACCTTC; CDR3: CASSQDFWGQNYGYTF
J: TRBJ1-5; size: many; V: TRBV6-1; D: TRBD1; DNA: TGTGCCAGCAGTGGGACAGGGTTTATTGGTCAGCCCCAGCATTTT; CDR3: CASSGTGFIGQPQHF
J: TRBJ1-6; size: many; V: TRBV28; D: -; DNA: TGTGCCAGCAGTCCCCTTTGGATTTCCCTCCACTTT; CDR3: CASSPLWISLHF
J: TRBJ2-2; size: many; V: TRBV19; D: -; DNA: TGTGCCAGTAGTATCATGGCCGGGGAGCTGTTTTTT; CDR3: CASSIMAGELFF
J: TRBJ2-2; size: many; V: TRBV20-1; D: TRBD2; DNA: TGCAGTGCTAGATCGCCTAGCGGCAACACCGGGGAGCTGTTTTTT; CDR3: CSARSPSGNTGELFF
J: TRBJ1-6; size: many; V: TRBV11-3; D: TRBD1; DNA: TGTGCCAGCAGCTCTCACAGGGGGCGAGAAGAACCCCTCCACTTT; CDR3: CASSSHRGREEPLHF
J: TRBJ2-7; size: many; V: TRBV6-5; D: -; DNA: TGTGCCAGCAGTTACACCTCTCACAGGGAGAGGGCCTACGAGCAGTACTTC; CDR3: CASSYTSHRERAYEQYF
J: TRBJ2-5; size: many; V: TRBV11-2; D: -; DNA: TGTGCCAGCAGCTTAGATCAAGGGTCCCAAGAGACCCAGTACTTC; CDR3: CASSLDQGSQETQYF
J: TRBJ1-5; size: many; V: TRBV6-5; D: -; DNA: TGTGCCAGCAGTAACCGGGACAGCAATCAGCCCCAGCATTTT; CDR3: CASSNRDSNQPQHF
J: TRBJ2-7; size: many; V: TRBV5-1; D: -; DNA: TGCGCCAGCAGCGATGGTGACTCTTACTACGAGCAGTACTTC; CDR3: CASSDGDSYYEQYF
J: TRBJ1-5; size: -; V: TRBV9; D: TRBD1; DNA: TGTGCCAGTGGGACAGGGAAGCTTAGCAATCAGCCCCAGCATTTT; CDR3: CASGTGKLSNQPQHF
J: TRBJ2-7; size: -; V: TRBV3-1; D: -; DNA: TGTGCCAGCAGCCAAGGAGCGGTCAGGGTCTCCTACGAGCAGTACTTC; CDR3: CASSQGAVRVSYEQYF
J: TRBJ2-7; size: many; V: TRBV2; D: -; DNA: TGTGCCAGCAACCGGGCCAGATACGAGCAGTACTTC; CDR3: CASNRARYEQYF
J: TRBJ1-2; size: many; V: TRBV3-1; D: TRBD1; DNA: TGTGCCAGCAGCCAACCGGGACAGAGCTATGGCTACACCTTC; CDR3: CASSQPGQSYGYTF
J: TRBJ2-2; size: -; V: TRBV20-1; D: TRBD2; DNA: TGCACAGAGTGGCCCACCCCTAGCGGGAGCCCGAAGGGGGAGACCGGGGAGCTGTTTTTT; CDR3: CTEWPTPSGSPKGETGELFF
J: TRBJ1-2; size: many; V: TRBV12-3/TRBV12-4; D: -; DNA: TGTGCCAGCAGTTGGCAAGGGGGGGGAGATGGCTACACCTTC; CDR3: CASSWQGGGDGYTF
J: TRBJ2-2; size: many; V: TRBV12-3/TRBV12-4; D: -; DNA: TGTGCCAGCAGTTTCGGGCAGCCCCCCACCGGGGAGCTGTTTTTT; CDR3: CASSFGQPPTGELFF
J: TRBJ1-5; size: many; V: TRBV6-1; D: -; DNA: TGTGCCAGCAGGGGAACCGGGACAAGAAGGGGACAGCCCCAGCATTTT; CDR3: CASRGTGTRRGQPQHF
J: TRBJ1-6; size: -; V: TRBV30; D: TRBD1; DNA: TGTGCCTGGGCCGGGACAGGGACACCCCTCCACTTT; CDR3: CAWAGTGTPLHF
J: TRBJ1-1; size: many; V: TRBV30; D: -; DNA: TGTGCCTGGACCTTCGGGGGGACGGGGGAGAACACTGAAGCTTTCTTT; CDR3: CAWTFGGTGENTEAFF
J: TRBJ2-5; size: -; V: TRBV12-3/TRBV12-4; D: -; DNA: TGTGCCAGCAGTTTGGGTTTCGCCCCCCAAGAGACCAAGTACTTC; CDR3: CASSLGFAPQETKYF
J: TRBJ1-5; size: many; V: TRBV6-2/TRBV6-3; D: -; DNA: TGTGCCAGCAGTTACTCGGTCGGGAACATCCAACTAGATCAGCCCCAGCATTTT; CDR3: CASSYSVGNIQLDQPQHF
J: TRBJ1-2; size: few; V: TRBV30; D: -; DNA: TGTGCCTGGAACCAACAGGGAAACTATGGCTACACCTTC; CDR3: CAWNQQGNYGYTF
J: TRBJ1-1; size: many; V: TRBV6-5; D: -; DNA: TGTGCCAGCAGTCACGAGACAGGTCCTGAAGCTTTCTTT; CDR3: CASSHETGPEAFF
J: TRBJ1-2; size: many; V: TRBV15; D: -; DNA: TGTGCCACCAGCAGAGGGATGGATCTGGGCTATGGCTACACCTTC; CDR3: CATSRGMDLGYGYTF
J: TRBJ1-2; size: -; V: TRBV18; D: -; DNA: TGTGCCAGCTCACCAGTACCGGCCGCCGGACCGAGCTATGGCTACACCTTC; CDR3: CASSPVPAAGPSYGYTF
J: TRBJ1-3; size: -; V: TRBV30; D: TRBD1; DNA: TGTGCCTGGTTAGCCAGACAGGGGGCAACTGGAAACACCATATATTTT; CDR3: CAWLARQGATGNTIYF
J: TRBJ1-1; size: many; V: TRBV27; D: TRBD1; DNA: TGTGCCAGCAGGGGGACAGCAATGAACACTGAAGCTTTCTTT; CDR3: CASRGTAMNTEAFF
J: TRBJ1-1; size: many; V: TRBV6-2/TRBV6-3; D: TRBD1; DNA: TGTGCCAGCAGTCGAGAAGGACAGGGAGGATGGTCACGGAGCACTGAAGCTTTCTTT; CDR3: CASSREGQGGWSRSTEAFF
J: TRBJ2-2; size: many; V: TRBV29-1; D: -; DNA: TGCAGTTACCGGGACCATCCGAACACCGGGGAGCTGTTTTTT; CDR3: CSYRDHPNTGELFF
J: TRBJ1-5; size: many; V: TRBV12-3/TRBV12-4; D: TRBD1; DNA: TGTGCCAGCCAGGGGGGGCAATACAATCAGCCCCAGCATTTT; CDR3: CASQGGQYNQPQHF
J: TRBJ2-2; size: many; V: TRBV6-5; D: -; DNA: TGTGCCAGCAGTTACTCGCCAGGGGATGGGACCGGGGAGCTGTTTTTT; CDR3: CASSYSPGDGTGELFF
J: TRBJ2-7; size: few; V: TRBV7-8; D: TRBD1; DNA: TGTGCCAGCAGCTTAAGAGGGGGCATGAGGGAGCAGTACTTC; CDR3: CASSLRGGMREQYF
J: TRBJ2-7; size: -; V: TRBV9; D: -; DNA: TGTGCCAGCAGCCCCGACTGGGCTTCCTACGAGCAGTACTTC; CDR3: CASSPDWASYEQYF
J: TRBJ2-5; size: many; V: TRBV14; D: -; DNA: TGTGCCAGCAGCCGTCGACTCGTGGGGGACGGGACGACCCAGTACTTC; CDR3: CASSRRLVGDGTTQYF
J: TRBJ2-5; size: many; V: TRBV28; D: -; DNA: TGTGCCAGCAAGGAGGGGTTGGAGACCCAGTACTTC; CDR3: CASKEGLETQYF
J: TRBJ2-5; size: -; V: TRBV4-1; D: TRBD1; DNA: TGCGCCAGCAGCCAGGGAGCGGACAGGGGAGGGACCCAGTACTTC; CDR3: CASSQGADRGGTQYF
J: TRBJ2-2; size: many; V: TRBV20-1; D: TRBD1; DNA: TGCAGTGCTAGCCCGGACAGGGGAGGCGGGGAGCTGTTTTTT; CDR3: CSASPDRGGGELFF
J: TRBJ1-3; size: many; V: TRBV28; D: -; DNA: TGTGCCAGCATGAGGTCTGGAAACACCATATATTTT; CDR3: CASMRSGNTIYF
J: TRBJ2-7; size: many; V: TRBV27; D: TRBD2; DNA: TGTGCCAGCAGTTTATGGGGACTAAGGACCTACGAGCAGTACTTC; CDR3: CASSLWGLRTYEQYF
J: TRBJ1-5; size: many; V: TRBV7-2; D: -; DNA: TGTGCCAGCAGCTTAGCGTTCAGGAATCAGCCCCAGCATTTT; CDR3: CASSLAFRNQPQHF
J: TRBJ2-5; size: few; V: TRBV18; D: -; DNA: TGTGCCAGCTCACCACTTTCGACCCAAGAGACCCAGTACTTC; CDR3: CASSPLSTQETQYF
J: TRBJ2-6; size: many; V: TRBV30; D: -; DNA: TGTGCCTGGAGTGTCCCGATCAGATCTGGGGCCAACGTCCTGACTTTC; CDR3: CAWSVPIRSGANVLTF
J: TRBJ2-6; size: few; V: TRBV11-1; D: TRBD2; DNA: TGTGCCAGCAGCCCCGGGGGGGACGGCCACTCTGGGGCCAACGTCCTGACTTTC; CDR3: CASSPGGDGHSGANVLTF
J: TRBJ1-6; size: few; V: TRBV6-1; D: -; DNA: TGTGCCAGCAGTGAAGGGCAAGGTAGGCAGCCCACTGTCTACCATAATTCACCCCTCCACTTT; CDR3: CASSEGQGRQPTVYHNSPLHF
J: TRBJ2-7; size: -; V: TRBV6-1; D: TRBD1; DNA: TGTGCCAGCAGTGAATTTATAGGGGGCAGTTCCTACGAGCAGTACTTC; CDR3: CASSEFIGGSSYEQYF